The 11 T cell receptor beta chains given below trace back to one sample, sequenced in a study of blood T cell repertoires in COVID-19. Clones were sequenced by immunoSEQ multiplex PCR, and TCRdb holds only the in-frame ones, with some missing. The table shows more than 90,000 clones, with around 85% occurring only once. Input material: peripheral blood. Receptors were obtained from an older woman with active or convalescent COVID-19.

This clone was counted a single time. The chain is built from TRBV6-6 and TRBJ2-1; TRBD2 matches at 8 bases. V lost 5 bases to trimming and J lost 1 base; unmatched junction nucleotides: 16. There are 19 residues in the CDR3. Germline lookup yields CDR1 MNHNY and CDR2 SVGAGI (reference sequence). The CDR3 spells CASSHPRGLAGRSYNEQFF. As DNA, the CDR3 is TGTGCCAGCAGTCATCCTCGTGGGCTAGCGGGTCGATCCTACAATGAGCAGTTCTTC.

The chain recombines TRBV11-2 with TRBJ2-1, with D unresolved. The V end was cut by 5 bases, the J end by 9 bases, with 14 bases between. CDR1 is SGHAT and CDR2 is FQNNGV in the germline V gene. The CDR3 contains 13 residues. The CDR3 DNA sequence: TGTGCCAGCAGCCCTATCCGCGGTGGTGAGCAGTTCTTC. This translates into CASSPIRGGEQFF.

The chain carries TRBV28 and TRBJ2-3, with 10 nucleotides matching TRBD2. From germline, CDR1 is MDHEN and CDR2 SYDVKM. Trimming cost V 5 bases and J 3 bases; bases outside gene matches: 8. The CDR3 consists of 16 residues. The CDR3, as DNA: TGTGCCAGCAGTCCCACCAGCGGGAGGGAGACAGATACGCAGTATTTT. It codes for CASSPTSGRETDTQYF.

This rearrangement joins TRBV28 to TRBJ2-5; D remains ambiguous. CDR1 is MDHEN, CDR2 SYDVKM, per germline. V was shortened by 2 bases and J by 1 base, with 5 bases between the two germline ends. CDR3 size: 13 residues. This CDR3 reads CASSLTVQETQYF. The DNA for the CDR3 is TGTGCCAGCAGTTTAACAGTCCAAGAGACCCAGTACTTC.

The chain's CDR3 is CAIRGTSGFDNEQFF. The DNA of the CDR3 is TGTGCCATCAGGGGTACTAGCGGGTTTGATAATGAGCAGTTCTTC. The V gene is TRBV10-3, the J gene TRBJ2-1, with 9 bases fitting TRBD2. Germline trimming cut 6 bases from V and 7 bases from J; bases unmatched to any gene: 10. This CDR3 is 15 amino acids long. CDR1 and CDR2 from the germline V gene are ENHRY and SYGVKD.

This chain connects TRBV5-1 to TRBJ2-4; D is undetermined. Germline V gene sequence: CDR1 SGHRS, CDR2 YFSETQ. This CDR3 has 17 amino acids. The V gene lost 5 bases and the J gene lost 0 bases, with 18 bases spanning the gap. DNA of the CDR3: TGCGCCAGCAGGTTCTTAGCAGATACATTAGCCAAAAACATTCAGTACTTC. Translating it yields CASRFLADTLAKNIQYF.

The chain is built from TRBV5-6 and TRBJ2-3; 12 nucleotides match TRBD2. Per the germline V gene, CDR1 is SGHDT and CDR2 is YYEEEE. With V trimmed by 2 bases and J by 0 bases, 4 bases remained unmatched. The CDR3 has 17 residues. In DNA form, the CDR3 reads TGTGCCAGCAGCTTCGGACTAGCGGGGCGTAGCACAGATACGCAGTATTTT. Amino acids: CASSFGLAGRSTDTQYF.

J is TRBJ1-1 and V is TRBV7-2, with 8 bases fitting TRBD1. Germline lookup yields CDR1 SGHTA and CDR2 FQGNSA. J was trimmed by 5 bases and V by 5 bases; bases with no gene match: 4. The CDR3 is 13 residues long. CDR3 region: CASSLRQGTEAFF. The CDR3 region has the DNA TGTGCCAGCAGCCTCCGACAGGGGACTGAAGCTTTCTTT.

The CDR3 DNA is TGTGCCAGCAGTTTTGGAGTTGTAGCTTTCTTT. This encodes CASSFGVVAFF. The rearrangement uses TRBV28 and TRBJ1-1; D remains ambiguous. Germline assignment: CDR1 MDHEN and CDR2 SYDVKM. This CDR3 contains 11 residues. The V end lost 3 bases, the J end lost 10 bases, and 9 bases lay between the germline ends.

Only a few counts were recorded for this clone. One end of the junction varies from germline; a read error may be responsible. This chain joins TRBV5-1 and TRBJ2-5, with TRBD2 matching over 8 bases. This CDR3 is built from 17 residues. Per germline, CDR1 SGHRS and CDR2 YFSETQ. DNA for the CDR3: TGCGCCAGCAGCTTGGGGACTAGCAGTTTTAACCAGGAGACCCAGTACTTC. It specifies CASSLGTSSFNQETQYF.

This clone was picked up one time. In nucleotides, the CDR3 is TGTGCCAGCAGCTTAAGGTCTAGCGGGAGTGGGGAGCAGTACTTC. The encoded protein is CASSLRSSGSGEQYF. The chain has TRBV7-8 and TRBJ2-7; TRBD2 matches at 10 bases. CDR3 size: 15 residues. J gave up 7 bases and V 2 bases, and 8 bases lay outside the gene matches. The germline gives CDR1 SGHVS, CDR2 FQNEAQ.